These T cell receptor beta chains were read from a single sample in a study of early T cells in non-severe SARS-CoV-2 infection. TCRdb reanalysed the 5' RACE reads using MiXCR and keeps one entry per CDR3 protein. The sample holds some 82,000 distinct CDR3 sequences, about 6.5% seen once. The sequenced material came from whole blood. These receptors were obtained from an adult who was a healthcare worker with PCR-confirmed SARS-CoV-2 infection or an uninfected control (not recorded which). CDR3s include the opening cysteine and the closing phenylalanine or tryptophan. Fields, in order: J gene, CDR3 length, V gene, CDR3 protein.

TRBJ1-4	16	TRBV19	CASSLRTAWANEKLFF
TRBJ2-7	14	TRBV18	CASSPGAGDYEQYF
TRBJ2-5	15	TRBV5-5	CASSLASGPQETQYF
TRBJ2-1	14	TRBV14	CASSPQGPYNEQFF
TRBJ1-6	17	TRBV27	CASSLSTESSYNSPLHF
TRBJ1-2	17	TRBV7-2	CASSLGGWTGDRYGYTF
TRBJ2-2	16	TRBV5-6	CASSLPGQGLTGELFF
TRBJ2-7	15	TRBV4-2	CASSQDLAGGREQYF
TRBJ2-1	12	TRBV29-1	CSVDSPYNEQFF
TRBJ1-2	15	TRBV3-1	CASSQDWAVKYGYTF
TRBJ2-6	18	TRBV5-5	CASSLGLAGTSGANVLTF
TRBJ2-2	15	TRBV27	CASRVPGHDTGELFF
TRBJ2-7	11	TRBV6-2/TRBV6-3	CASSYSVEQYF
TRBJ1-5	15	TRBV19	CASRMTGVQNQPQHF
TRBJ2-1	14	TRBV5-4	CASSLERSAGEGIF
TRBJ2-7	14	TRBV28	CASSLGQASYEQYF
TRBJ1-4	13	TRBV10-3	CASRGTFNEKLFF
TRBJ2-7	16	TRBV28	CASSLWQSGRDYEQYF
TRBJ2-5	14	TRBV7-2	CASSFKGTQETQYF
TRBJ1-4	14	TRBV27	CASSPNRGNEKLFF
TRBJ1-5	15	TRBV7-9	CASSLGTGGGQPQHF
TRBJ2-1	13	TRBV28	CASSGTTLNEQFF
TRBJ1-5	15	TRBV12-3/TRBV12-4	CASSNQQGRNQPQHF
TRBJ2-1	15	TRBV7-2	CASSFKSPGEDEQFF
TRBJ2-3	18	TRBV7-9	CASSPVTSGGPLGDTQYF
TRBJ2-5	16	TRBV6-6	CVAARRLAGGGETQYF
TRBJ1-1	14	TRBV29-1	CSAKPRGRNTEAFF
TRBJ2-1	14	TRBV6-2/TRBV6-3	CASRLAGVGGEQFF
TRBJ2-1	13	TRBV14	CASSRNLGNEQFF
TRBJ2-7	13	TRBV6-2/TRBV6-3	CASSWDRNYEKYF
TRBJ1-2	14	TRBV3-1	CASSQRGSGYGYTF
TRBJ2-5	13	TRBV7-9	CASSSTFQETQYF
TRBJ1-1	14	TRBV5-1	CASSPTDRDEEAFF
TRBJ2-4	16	TRBV7-2	CASSPDRGMAKNIQYF
TRBJ2-7	14	TRBV7-2	CASSAGNRGYEQYF
TRBJ2-1	13	TRBV10-2	CASSDQGDNEQFF
TRBJ2-1	14	TRBV20-1	CSPLALAAYNEQFF
TRBJ2-3	13	TRBV20-1	CSAREASRYTQYF
TRBJ1-1	13	TRBV6-5	CASSYSGGTEAFF
TRBJ2-5	13	TRBV7-6	CASSHGDRETQYF
TRBJ1-1	18	TRBV12-3/TRBV12-4	CASSSPGALWRSNTEAFF
TRBJ2-2	15	TRBV10-3	CAISVRATNTGELFF
TRBJ1-1	16	TRBV6-5	CASSTTGTVKNTEAFF
TRBJ2-1	12	TRBV29-1	CSVVPVGDEQFF